This T cell receptor (beta chain) was captured in a study of read filtering for tumor transcriptome and immune sequencing (dated by TCRdb to 2018 to 2021). With respect to the entire study: The cohort had under 20 male and more than 12 female patients with a mean age of about 70 years, ranging from about 47 to 90. Under revised international staging, 8 patients fell into R-ISS I, some 15 into R-ISS II and about seven into R-ISS III. Whole-transcriptome libraries were prepared with the TruSeq RNA Access Library Prep Kit after DNase treatment. Per sample, about 4 to 10.27 million TCR-region mapped reads were obtained with IR-seq, compared with only roughly 85 to 1,300 with RNA-seq. Using the same bone marrow samples, the study compared TCR repertoires obtained by targeted immune repertoire sequencing with those obtained by bulk whole-transcriptome sequencing. One of the main goals was to work out a read-filtering strategy for immune repertoire data, in particular whether clonotypes backed by only a single read should be removed. What the authors observed across the whole study: Compared with RNA-seq, IR-seq captured clonotypes at much higher depth and more reliably, and a smaller IR-seq throughput was enough to identify most shared clonotypes. The correlation between IR-seq and RNA-seq shared clonotype proportions rose when single-read clonotypes were removed. The sorted CD138-negative fraction was a mixed bone marrow immune population, not purified T cells. Single-read clonotypes made up 80% to 85% of clonotypes but roughly 3.5% of total reads in IR-seq, and 74.6% of clonotypes and about 45% of reads in RNA-seq.

Between the V and J ends, shortened by 1 base and 7 bases respectively, the junction contains 11 bases. The CDR3 covers 14 residues, taking in both the cysteine and the phenylalanine. Left in the record is the CDR3 DNA by itself, 42 bases read in frame from the first base. CDR1 and CDR2, per the germline V gene, are MDHEN and SYDVKM. About this clonotype itself: What this receptor recognizes is not known. No base-level quality is on record; no much larger clone is a single base apart.

The Immunoverse kit was used to build TCR libraries from approximately 410 ng RNA, with molecular barcoded adaptors covering alpha/delta and beta/gamma chains. The same RNA used for transcriptome sequencing was used for TCR library preparation. Sequencing of TCR libraries was carried out on an Illumina HiSeq 4000 with 2 x 150 cycles. From the authors' description of their analysis: With MiXCR, TCR reads were aligned to human V, D, J and C references and assembled into CDR3 clonotypes, with quality filtering and error correction included. The tcR package in R was used for analysis of clonotype counts and gene usage diversity. Raw mapping reads were checked after the RNA-seq reads had been mapped by STAR aligner version 2.5.3a onto the human GRCh37 genome. To test the effect of sequencing depth on detected clonotypes, IR-seq fastq files were randomly downsampled using Seqtk 1.3. In TCRdb, the public reads were trimmed at Q25 with fastp and aligned with MiXCR, with productive beta chains retained. Every distinct CDR3 protein forms one entry, paired with its most common genes and DNA. TCRdb's processing, not the study's, gives the V and J calls here. The sample data list approximately 93,000 distinct CDR3 sequences, and 20% to 25% of these were observed just once. Jointly, the top ten make up about an eighth of the sample.

Every patient had bone marrow sampled at the time of active disease. Ficoll-Hypaque density gradient centrifugation was used to isolate bone marrow mononuclear cells. Myeloma plasma cells were removed and CD138-negative cells were collected by negative selection after labeling with CD138 magnetic microbeads on a MACS separator. Flow cytometry on an Attune NxT with CD138 antibodies was used to check the purity of the isolated cells. Total RNA was extracted using TRIzol reagent and was quantified on a NanoDrop spectrophotometer. For each patient, the CD138-negative bone marrow sample underwent paired RNA-seq and IR-seq.

This clonotype was obtained from a donor at least 40 years old with multiple myeloma. Sample: a population of CD138-negative cells sorted from bone marrow. In the paper's terms, the cell subset or site label means: bone marrow mononuclear cells depleted of CD138+ plasma/myeloma cells by negative magnetic selection. The sequence links TRBV28 to TRBJ1-5; TRBD1 is perhaps the D gene, given 6 matching bases. The DNA sequence is TGTGCCAGCAGTTTATACACAGGGCAGCAGCCCCAGCATTTT. This encodes CASSLYTGQQPQHF. With the portions outside the CDR3 filled from the reference TRBV28 and TRBJ1-5 genes, the complete variable region becomes DVKVTQSSRYLVKRTGEKVFLECVQDMDHENMFWYRQDPGLGLRLIYFSYDVKMKEKGDIPEGYSVSREKKERFSLILESASTNQTSMYLCASSLYTGQQPQHFGDGTRLSIL.